The subject of this entry is one T cell receptor (beta chain). Its antigen is not known. This specimen belongs to a study of blood T cells in healthy people across ages. The total RNA that was extracted per sample amounted to at least 5 micrograms. Through a sample-barcoded 5' primer and a J-beta primer mix, a second PCR was run for about 6 to 11 cycles. Via MiXCR, TCRdb re-called the 5' RACE reads, giving one row per CDR3 protein. The table records about a million distinct CDR3 sequences, around two fifths of them present only once. General observations from the study: Getting older went along with TCR beta diversity per million T cells dropping roughly linearly.

The germline V gene has CDR1 MGHDK and CDR2 SYGVNS. V shed 4 bases and J shed 5 bases, with 14 bases lying between them. The CDR3 extends over 15 amino acids. Source material: blood. The chain has TRBV25-1 and TRBJ1-4; possible D gene TRBD1, 5 bases. The sequence was obtained from a man younger than 30 in good health. The CDR3 nucleotides are TGTGCCAGCAGTGCTTTGGCAGGGTGGAATGAAAAACTGTTTTTT. It yields the protein CASSALAGWNEKLFF.